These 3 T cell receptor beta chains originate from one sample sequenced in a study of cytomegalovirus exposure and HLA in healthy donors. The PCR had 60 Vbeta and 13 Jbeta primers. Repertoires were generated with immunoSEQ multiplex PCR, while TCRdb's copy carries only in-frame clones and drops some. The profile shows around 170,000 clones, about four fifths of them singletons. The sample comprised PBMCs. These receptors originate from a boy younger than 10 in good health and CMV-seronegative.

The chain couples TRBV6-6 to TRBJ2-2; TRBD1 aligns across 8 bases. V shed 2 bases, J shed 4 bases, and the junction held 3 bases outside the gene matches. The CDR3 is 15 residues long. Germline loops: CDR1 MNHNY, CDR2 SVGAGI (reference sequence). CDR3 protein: CASSYRQGSTGELFF. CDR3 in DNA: TGTGCCAGCAGTTACCGACAGGGGAGCACCGGGGAGCTGTTTTTT.

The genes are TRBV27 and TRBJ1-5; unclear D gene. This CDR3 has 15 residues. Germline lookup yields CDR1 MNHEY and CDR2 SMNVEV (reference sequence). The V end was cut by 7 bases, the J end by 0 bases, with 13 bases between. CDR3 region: CASKDTLYSNQPQHF. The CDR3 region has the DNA TGTGCCAGCAAAGACACCCTTTATAGCAATCAGCCCCAGCATTTT.

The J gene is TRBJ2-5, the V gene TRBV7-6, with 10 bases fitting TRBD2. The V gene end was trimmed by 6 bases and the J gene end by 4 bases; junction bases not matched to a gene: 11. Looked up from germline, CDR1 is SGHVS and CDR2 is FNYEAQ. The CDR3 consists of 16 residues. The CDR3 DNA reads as TGTGCCAGCAGTCCCTGGACTAGCGGCAGTGGAGAGACCCAGTACTTC. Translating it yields CASSPWTSGSGETQYF. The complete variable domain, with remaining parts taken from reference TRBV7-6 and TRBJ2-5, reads GAGVSQSPRYKVTKRGQDVALRCDPISGHVSLYWYRQALGQGPEFLTYFNYEAQQDKSGLPNDRFSAERPEGSISTLTIQRTEQRDSAMYRCASSPWTSGSGETQYFGPGTRLLVL.